The T cell receptor beta chain under discussion was sequenced for a study of OX40 agonist ivuxolimab in advanced cancers. Study-level background: Prior anti-PD-1, anti-PD-L1 or anti-CTLA-4 therapy did not bar entry, and about 40% had some.

Only in-frame clones appear in the TCRdb table, and some are missing; sequencing was by immunoSEQ multiplex PCR. The top ten hold roughly 0.9% of the sample, which has approximately 58,000 clones, around 86% seen once. About this clone: The antigen is not known.

Cycle 7 day 1, cycle 4 day 1, and baseline were the timepoints at which blood was sampled. General study findings and limits: Clonal expansion from baseline to week 6 occurred in both CD4+ and CD8+ T cells.

Sequencing was performed on CD4+ or CD8+ T cells sorted from blood, taken in a trial of the OX40 agonist ivuxolimab. This clonotype originated in an adult with an advanced solid tumor such as melanoma, head and neck, liver or kidney cancer.

The CDR3 nucleotides read TGTGCCAGCAGCTTTGCGGGAGCTTACAATGAGCAGTTCTTC. Encoded protein: CASSFAGAYNEQFF. This chain uses TRBV11-3 with TRBJ2-1, with TRBD2 matching over 7 bases. The germline V gene has CDR1 SGHNT and CDR2 YENEEA. Trimming at V came to 3 bases and at J to 4 bases, leaving 3 bases not matched to a gene. The CDR3 covers 14 residues.